The rows below give T cell receptor beta chains drawn from one sample of a study of blood T cell repertoires in COVID-19. TCRdb's copy holds only in-frame clones and misses some; the assay was immunoSEQ multiplex PCR. The sample carries under 300,000 clones, 84% recorded once. The sample taken for sequencing was peripheral blood. The receptors come from a middle-aged woman who had recovered from COVID-19. CDR3s include the opening cysteine and the closing phenylalanine or tryptophan. The D gene is left open where the match is weak. For some rows the clone size is stated as once, few or many, or as a class when expanded; others skip it.

>NA|TRBJ1-2|NA|TRBV25-1
TGTGCCAGCAGTGACCCCTACAGGGACCCCGCTAACTATGGCTACACCTTC
CASSDPYRDPANYGYTF
>NA|TRBJ2-1|NA|TRBV28
TGTGCCAGCAGTTTAGGCGGGGCCTCCTACAATGAGCAGTTCTTC
CASSLGGASYNEQFF
>NA|TRBJ2-7|NA|TRBV6-5
TGTGCCAGCAGTTACGTCTGGAGCTCCTACGAGCAGTACTTC
CASSYVWSSYEQYF
>NA|TRBJ1-2|NA|TRBV6-5
TGTGCCAGCAGTTATCTCCAGGGATATGGCTACACCTTC
CASSYLQGYGYTF
>NA|TRBJ2-7|NA|TRBV21-1
TGTGCCAGCAGCAAAGGTCCCCCAGGGGGTAAGGGCGAGCAGTACTTC
CASSKGPPGGKGEQYF
>TRBD1|TRBJ1-5|NA|TRBV28
TGTGCCAGCAGTCCCAGGGGACAGGGGTTTCGAAGCAATCAGCCCCAGCATTTT
CASSPRGQGFRSNQPQHF
>TRBD1|TRBJ2-1|NA|TRBV6-5
TGTGCCAGCAGTTCAGGGGGTCTTGACTACAATGAGCAGTTCTTC
CASSSGGLDYNEQFF
>TRBD1|TRBJ1-5|once|TRBV10-3
TGTGCCATCAGTGATACAGGGGGTCAGCCCCAGCATTTT
CAISDTGGQPQHF
>NA|TRBJ2-7|NA|TRBV11-3
TGTGCCAGCAGCAAAAACAGGGACTACGAGCAGTACTTC
CASSKNRDYEQYF
>NA|TRBJ1-2|NA|TRBV6-5
TGTGCCAGCAGTCCCACAGGGCAGGACTATGGCTACACCTTC
CASSPTGQDYGYTF
>NA|TRBJ2-6|NA|TRBV28
TGTGCCAGCAATGATCACAGGGCTGGGGCCAACGTCCTGACTTTC
CASNDHRAGANVLTF
>TRBD2|TRBJ2-1|NA|TRBV15
TGTGCCACCAGCAGAGGACTGACTAGCGGGGACTTCTACAATGAGCAGTTCTTC
CATSRGLTSGDFYNEQFF
>TRBD1|TRBJ1-2|NA|TRBV18
TGTGCCAGCTCACGAACCGGGGACAGGCAGGGCGGCTACACCTTC
CASSRTGDRQGGYTF
>NA|TRBJ2-7|NA|TRBV28
TGTGCCAGCAGTACTGGGACACGGAACTACGAGCAGTACTTC
CASSTGTRNYEQYF
>TRBD1|TRBJ2-5|NA|TRBV2
TGTGCCAGCAGCTTTACCGGGACAGGGCAAGAGACCCAGTACTTC
CASSFTGTGQETQYF
>NA|TRBJ2-1|NA|TRBV28
TGTGCCAGCAGTTTATCGTTGAATGAGCAGTTCTTC
CASSLSLNEQFF
>NA|TRBJ2-2|NA|TRBV12-3/TRBV12-4
TGTGCCAGCAGTTCTTACGGGGAGCTGTTTTTT
CASSSYGELFF
>NA|TRBJ2-7|few|TRBV10-1
TGCGCCGGGACCGACCCAGGGGAAACCTCCTACGAGCAGTACTTC
CAGTDPGETSYEQYF
>NA|TRBJ1-5|few|TRBV10-1
TGCGCCAGCAGTGACGGGGGGAGCAATCAGCCCCAGCATTTT
CASSDGGSNQPQHF
>NA|TRBJ2-5|once|TRBV19
TGTGCCAGTAGTACAACAGGGTCTGGGGAGACCCAGTACTTC
CASSTTGSGETQYF
>TRBD1|TRBJ2-7|NA|TRBV11-2
TGTGCCAGCACCAGACAGGGAAGAGACGAGCAGTACTTC
CASTRQGRDEQYF
>NA|TRBJ1-4|NA|TRBV30
TGTGCCTGGAGAGATTGGGGGGGAAAGGATGAAAAACTGTTTTTT
CAWRDWGGKDEKLFF
>NA|TRBJ1-5|NA|TRBV19
TGTGCCAGTAGCGAGGGCCTCAATCAGCCCCAGCATTTT
CASSEGLNQPQHF
>TRBD1|TRBJ1-4|NA|TRBV5-5
TGTGCCAGCAGCTTGGTTGGGACAGGTTCTGAAAAACTGTTTTTT
CASSLVGTGSEKLFF
>NA|TRBJ1-1|NA|TRBV28
TGTGCCAGCAGTTTTCCAGGGTTGGCCACTGAAGCTTTCTTT
CASSFPGLATEAFF
>NA|TRBJ1-1|NA|TRBV2
TGTGCCAGCAGTGTAAACAGGGTAAACACTGAAGCTTTCTTT
CASSVNRVNTEAFF
>NA|TRBJ1-2|NA|TRBV6-2/TRBV6-3
TGTGCCAGCAGTTCCCCAGGCTATGGCTACACCTTC
CASSSPGYGYTF